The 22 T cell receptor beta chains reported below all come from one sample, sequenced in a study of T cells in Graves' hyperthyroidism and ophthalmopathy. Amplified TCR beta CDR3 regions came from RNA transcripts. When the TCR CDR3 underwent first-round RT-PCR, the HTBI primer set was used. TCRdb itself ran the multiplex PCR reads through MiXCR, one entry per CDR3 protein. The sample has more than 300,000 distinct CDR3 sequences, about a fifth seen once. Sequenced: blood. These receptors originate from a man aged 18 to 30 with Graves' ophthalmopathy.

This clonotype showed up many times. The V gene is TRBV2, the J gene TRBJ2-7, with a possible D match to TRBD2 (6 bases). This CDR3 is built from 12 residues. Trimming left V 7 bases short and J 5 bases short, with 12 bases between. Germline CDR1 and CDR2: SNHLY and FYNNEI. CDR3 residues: CASTSDVNEQYF. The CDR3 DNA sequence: TGTGCCAGCACTAGCGACGTAAACGAGCAGTACTTC.

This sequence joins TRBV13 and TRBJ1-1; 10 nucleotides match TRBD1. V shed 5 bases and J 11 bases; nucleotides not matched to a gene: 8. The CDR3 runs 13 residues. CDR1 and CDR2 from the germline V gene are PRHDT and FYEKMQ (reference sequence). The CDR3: CASSAHRDRGAFF. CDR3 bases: TGTGCCAGCAGCGCCCACCGGGACAGGGGTGCTTTCTTT.

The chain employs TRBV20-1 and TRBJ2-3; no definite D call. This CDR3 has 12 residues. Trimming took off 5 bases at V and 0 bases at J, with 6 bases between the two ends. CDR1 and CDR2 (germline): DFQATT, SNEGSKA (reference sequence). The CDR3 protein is CSALTSTDTQYF. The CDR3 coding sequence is TGCAGTGCTTTGACTAGCACAGATACGCAGTATTTT.

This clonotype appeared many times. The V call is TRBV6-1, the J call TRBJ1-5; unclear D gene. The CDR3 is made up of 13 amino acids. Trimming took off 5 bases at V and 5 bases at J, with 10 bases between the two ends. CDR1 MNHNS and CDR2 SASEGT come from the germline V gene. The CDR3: CASSTQVDQPQHF. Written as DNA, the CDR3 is TGTGCCAGCAGTACCCAGGTGGATCAGCCCCAGCATTTT.

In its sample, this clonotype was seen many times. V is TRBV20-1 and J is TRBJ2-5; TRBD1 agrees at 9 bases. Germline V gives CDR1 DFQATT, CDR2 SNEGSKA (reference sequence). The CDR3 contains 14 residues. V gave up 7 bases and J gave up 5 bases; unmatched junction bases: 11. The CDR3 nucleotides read TGCAGTGTTCCCGACAGGGGGATCTGGGAGACCCAGTACTTC. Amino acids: CSVPDRGIWETQYF.

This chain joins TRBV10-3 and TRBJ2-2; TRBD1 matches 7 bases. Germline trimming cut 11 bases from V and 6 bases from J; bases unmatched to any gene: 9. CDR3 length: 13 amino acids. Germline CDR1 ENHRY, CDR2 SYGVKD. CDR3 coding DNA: TGTGCCCTACAATCGACAGGGCCCGGGGAGCTGTTTTTT. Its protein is CALQSTGPGELFF.

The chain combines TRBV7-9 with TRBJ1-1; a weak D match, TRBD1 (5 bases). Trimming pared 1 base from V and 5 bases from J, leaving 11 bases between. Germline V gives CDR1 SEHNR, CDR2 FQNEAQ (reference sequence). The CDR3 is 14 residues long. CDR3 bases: TGTGCCAGCAGCTTAGAATCAGGGCTAACTGAAGCTTTCTTT. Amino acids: CASSLESGLTEAFF.

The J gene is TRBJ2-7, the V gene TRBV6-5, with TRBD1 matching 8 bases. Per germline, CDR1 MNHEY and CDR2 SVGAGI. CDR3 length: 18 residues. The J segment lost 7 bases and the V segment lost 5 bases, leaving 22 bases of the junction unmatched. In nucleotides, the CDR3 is TGTGCCAGCAGTCACTTGGGGACAGGAGCGCCTTCTTCTAGAGAGCAGTACTTC. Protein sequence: CASSHLGTGAPSSREQYF.

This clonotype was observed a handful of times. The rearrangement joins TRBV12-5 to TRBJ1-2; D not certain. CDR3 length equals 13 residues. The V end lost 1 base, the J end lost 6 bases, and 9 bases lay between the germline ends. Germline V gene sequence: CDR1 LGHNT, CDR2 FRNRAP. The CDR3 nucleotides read TGTGCTAGTGGTTTGGCCTCGGAGGATGGCTACACCTTC. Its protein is CASGLASEDGYTF.

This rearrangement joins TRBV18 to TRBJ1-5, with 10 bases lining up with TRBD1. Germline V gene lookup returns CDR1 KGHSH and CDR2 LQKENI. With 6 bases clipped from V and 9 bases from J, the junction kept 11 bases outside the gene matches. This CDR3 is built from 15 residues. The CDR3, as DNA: TGTGCCAGCTCTTCGGGACAGGGGACCGTTTGGCCCCAGCATTTT. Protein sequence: CASSSGQGTVWPQHF.

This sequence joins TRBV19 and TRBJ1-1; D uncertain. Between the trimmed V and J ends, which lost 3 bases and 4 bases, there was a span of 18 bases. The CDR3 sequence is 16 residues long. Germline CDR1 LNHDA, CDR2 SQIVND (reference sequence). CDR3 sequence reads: CASSIGYEEGGTEAFF. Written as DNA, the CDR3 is TGTGCCAGTAGTATTGGGTACGAGGAGGGTGGCACTGAAGCTTTCTTT.

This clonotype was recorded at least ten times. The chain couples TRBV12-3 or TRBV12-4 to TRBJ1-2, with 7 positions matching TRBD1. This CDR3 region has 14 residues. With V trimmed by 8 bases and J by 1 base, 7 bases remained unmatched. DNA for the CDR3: TGTGCCAGCCTTGGGACAGTTAATAACTATGGCTACACCTTC. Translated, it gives CASLGTVNNYGYTF.

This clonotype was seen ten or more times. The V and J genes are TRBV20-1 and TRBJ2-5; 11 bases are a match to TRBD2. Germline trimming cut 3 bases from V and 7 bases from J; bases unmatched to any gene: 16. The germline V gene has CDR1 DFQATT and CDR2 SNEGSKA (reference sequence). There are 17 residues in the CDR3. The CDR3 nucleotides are TGCAGTGCTAGTCTTCTCCGGGGACTAGCGGTGATGGGGACCCAGTACTTC. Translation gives CSASLLRGLAVMGTQYF.

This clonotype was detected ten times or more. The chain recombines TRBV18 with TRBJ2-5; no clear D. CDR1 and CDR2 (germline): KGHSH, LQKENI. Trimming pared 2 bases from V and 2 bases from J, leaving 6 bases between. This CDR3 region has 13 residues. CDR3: CASSPVRQETQYF. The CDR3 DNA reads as TGTGCCAGCTCACCAGTCAGACAAGAGACCCAGTACTTC.

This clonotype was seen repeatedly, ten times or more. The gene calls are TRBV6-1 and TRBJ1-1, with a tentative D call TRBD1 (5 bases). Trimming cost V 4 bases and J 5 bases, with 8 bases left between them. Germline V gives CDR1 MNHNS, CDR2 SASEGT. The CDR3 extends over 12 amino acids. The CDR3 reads CASSAGRTEAFF. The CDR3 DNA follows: TGTGCCAGCAGTGCAGGGAGAACTGAAGCTTTCTTT.

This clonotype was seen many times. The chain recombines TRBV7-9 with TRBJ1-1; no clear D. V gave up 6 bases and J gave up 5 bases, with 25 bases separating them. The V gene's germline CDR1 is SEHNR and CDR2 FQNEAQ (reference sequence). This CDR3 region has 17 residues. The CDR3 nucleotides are TGTGCCAGCAGGTATACTCCCCTGAGCGGACCGTGGACTGAAGCTTTCTTT. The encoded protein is CASRYTPLSGPWTEAFF.

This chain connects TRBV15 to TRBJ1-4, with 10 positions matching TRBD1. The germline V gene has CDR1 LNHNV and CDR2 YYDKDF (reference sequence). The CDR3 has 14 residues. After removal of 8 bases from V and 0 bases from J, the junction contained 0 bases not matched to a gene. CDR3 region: CATGQGATNEKLFF. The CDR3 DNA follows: TGTGCCACCGGACAGGGGGCAACTAATGAAAAACTGTTTTTT. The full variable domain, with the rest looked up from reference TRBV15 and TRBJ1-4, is DAMVIQNPRYQVTQFGKPVTLSCSQTLNHNVMYWYQQKSSQAPKLLFHYYDKDFNNEADTPDNFQSRRPNTSFCFLDIRSPGLGDTAMYLCATGQGATNEKLFFGSGTQLSVL.

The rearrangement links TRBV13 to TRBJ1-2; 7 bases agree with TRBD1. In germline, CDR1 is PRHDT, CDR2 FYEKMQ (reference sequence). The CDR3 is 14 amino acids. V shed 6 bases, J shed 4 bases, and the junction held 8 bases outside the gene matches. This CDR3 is CASRSSRGLYGYTF. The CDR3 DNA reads TGTGCCAGCAGGTCTTCTAGGGGGCTCTATGGCTACACCTTC.

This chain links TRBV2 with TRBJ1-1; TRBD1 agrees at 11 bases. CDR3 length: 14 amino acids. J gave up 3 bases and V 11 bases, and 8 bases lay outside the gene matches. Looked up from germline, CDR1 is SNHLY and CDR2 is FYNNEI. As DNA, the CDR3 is TGTGCCTGCAACAGGGACAGGGGGGACACTGAAGCTTTCTTT. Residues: CACNRDRGDTEAFF.

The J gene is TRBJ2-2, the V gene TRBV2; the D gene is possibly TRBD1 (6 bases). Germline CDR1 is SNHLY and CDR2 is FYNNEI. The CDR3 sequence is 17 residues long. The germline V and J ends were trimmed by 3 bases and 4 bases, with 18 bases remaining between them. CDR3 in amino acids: CASSDPWSGERTGELFF. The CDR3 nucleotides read TGTGCCAGCAGTGATCCTTGGTCAGGGGAGCGCACCGGGGAGCTGTTTTTT.

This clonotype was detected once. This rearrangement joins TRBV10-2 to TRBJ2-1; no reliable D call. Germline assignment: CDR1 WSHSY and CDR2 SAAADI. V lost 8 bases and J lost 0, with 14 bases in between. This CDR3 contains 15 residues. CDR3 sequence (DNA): TGCGCCAGCTCCGACTGGCTAAGCTCCTACAATGAGCAGTTCTTC. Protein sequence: CASSDWLSSYNEQFF.

The CDR3 here is CASSVHRSTNEKLFF. The CDR3, as DNA: TGTGCCAGCAGCGTACACCGGTCAACTAATGAAAAACTGTTTTTT. The chain recombines TRBV7-9 with TRBJ1-4; no clear D. The germline CDR1 and CDR2 sequences are SEHNR and FQNEAQ (reference sequence). The CDR3 contains 15 residues. V was cut by 5 bases and J by 0 bases, with 10 bases left in between.